This TCR beta chain is drawn from a study of neurological immune-mediated disorders. The cDNA was generated through 5'RACE incorporating 10-nucleotide random UMIs. MiXCR, run by TCRdb on the 5' RACE reads, gives a single entry per CDR3 protein. Here the sample spans about 32,000 distinct CDR3 sequences, 3.5% to 4.5% being singletons. Ten or more counts support this clonotype. Its cognate antigen is unknown. Study outcomes and limitations: Among 34 multiple sclerosis patients, phylogenetic grouping put the repertoires of 18 into a single related-CDR3 cluster, a possible signature. The greatest TCR clonal expansion appeared in HTLV-1-associated myelopathy and the smallest, falling below healthy controls, in multiple sclerosis.

Trimming cost V 7 bases and J 2 bases, with 6 bases left between them. CDR3 length equals 12 residues. Germline V gene data show CDR1 as SQVTM and CDR2 as ANQGSEA. The V and J genes are TRBV29-1 and TRBJ2-6; D perhaps matches TRBD2 (6 bases). The sequenced sample was PBMCs. This receptor was identified in a man in his thirties or forties with multiple sclerosis. The CDR3 DNA sequence: TGCAGCGCGGGGGCTGGGGCCAACGTCCTGACTTTC. This translates into CSAGAGANVLTF. Complete variable domain (other parts from reference TRBV29-1 and TRBJ2-6): SAVISQKPSRDICQRGTSLTIQCQVDSQVTMMFWYRQQPGQSLTLIATANQGSEATYESGFVIDKFPISRPNLTFSTLTVSNMSPEDSSIYLCSAGAGANVLTFGAGSRLTVL.